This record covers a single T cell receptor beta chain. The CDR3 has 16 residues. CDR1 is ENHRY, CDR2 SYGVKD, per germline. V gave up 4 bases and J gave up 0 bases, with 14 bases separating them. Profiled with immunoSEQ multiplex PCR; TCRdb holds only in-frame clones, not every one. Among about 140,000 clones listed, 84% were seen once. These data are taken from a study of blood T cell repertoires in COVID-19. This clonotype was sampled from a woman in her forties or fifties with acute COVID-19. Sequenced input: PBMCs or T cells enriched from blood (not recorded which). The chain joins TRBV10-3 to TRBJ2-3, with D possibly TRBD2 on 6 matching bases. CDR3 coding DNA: TGTGCCATCAGTGTGGGCAGGGAGGTTAGCACAGATACGCAGTATTTT. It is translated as CAISVGREVSTDTQYF.